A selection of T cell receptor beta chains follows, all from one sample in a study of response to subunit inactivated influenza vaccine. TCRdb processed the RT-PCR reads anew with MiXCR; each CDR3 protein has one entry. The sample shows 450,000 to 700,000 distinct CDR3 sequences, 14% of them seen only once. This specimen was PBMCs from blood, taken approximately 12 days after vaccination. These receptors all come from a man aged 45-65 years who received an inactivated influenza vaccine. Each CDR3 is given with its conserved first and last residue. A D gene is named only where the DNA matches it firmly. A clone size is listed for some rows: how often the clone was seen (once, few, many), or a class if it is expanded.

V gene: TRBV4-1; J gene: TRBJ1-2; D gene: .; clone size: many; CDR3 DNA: TGCGCCAGCAGCCAACCGACCAGGGGCGGTGGCTACACCTTC; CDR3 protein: CASSQPTRGGGYTF
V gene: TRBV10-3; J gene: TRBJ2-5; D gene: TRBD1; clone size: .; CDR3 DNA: TGTGCCATCAAAGGGACAGGGGGATTAACGGAGACCCAGTACTTC; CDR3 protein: CAIKGTGGLTETQYF
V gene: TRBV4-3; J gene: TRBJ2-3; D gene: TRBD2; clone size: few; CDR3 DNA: TGCGCCACCTCCAGCGGGAGTGAATTGGCAGATACGCAGTATTTT; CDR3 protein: CATSSGSELADTQYF
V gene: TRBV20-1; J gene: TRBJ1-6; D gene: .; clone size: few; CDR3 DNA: TGCAGTGCTAGCGGGGGACTCTTAGGTTCACCCCTCCACTTT; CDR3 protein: CSASGGLLGSPLHF
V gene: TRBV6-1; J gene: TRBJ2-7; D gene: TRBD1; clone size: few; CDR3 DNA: TGTGCCAGCAGAGAATCCGGGACAGGGGGGTTCAACGAGCAGTACTTC; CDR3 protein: CASRESGTGGFNEQYF
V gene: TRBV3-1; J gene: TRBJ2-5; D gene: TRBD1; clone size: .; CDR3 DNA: TGTGCCAGCAGCCGATCCGGGACAGGGGTAGAGACCCAGTACTTC; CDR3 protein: CASSRSGTGVETQYF
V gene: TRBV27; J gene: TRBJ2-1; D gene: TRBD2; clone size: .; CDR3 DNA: TGTGCCAGCAGTCGAGCGGGGGCCACCTACAATGAGCAGTTCTTC; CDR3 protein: CASSRAGATYNEQFF
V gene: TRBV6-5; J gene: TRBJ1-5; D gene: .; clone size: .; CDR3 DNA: TGTGCCAGCAGTATCAGGGTCTGGCAGCCCCAGCATTTT; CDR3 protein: CASSIRVWQPQHF
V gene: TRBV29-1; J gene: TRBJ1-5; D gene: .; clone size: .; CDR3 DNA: TGCAGCGTCGTAGGCCCCGGCAATCAGCCCCAGCATTTT; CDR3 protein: CSVVGPGNQPQHF
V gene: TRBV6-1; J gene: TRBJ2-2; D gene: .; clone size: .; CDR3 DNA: TGTGCCAGCAGATTTCGACTGGGAGCGGACACCGGGGAGCTGTTTTTT; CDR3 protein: CASRFRLGADTGELFF
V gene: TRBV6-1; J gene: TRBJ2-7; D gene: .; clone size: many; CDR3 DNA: TGTGCCAGCACCCCATCGGGGTGGTCCTACGAGCAGTACTTC; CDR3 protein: CASTPSGWSYEQYF
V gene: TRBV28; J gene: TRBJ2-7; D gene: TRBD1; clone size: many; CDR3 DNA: TGTGCCAGCAGTTTGACAGGGTTCGAGCAGTACTTC; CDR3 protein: CASSLTGFEQYF
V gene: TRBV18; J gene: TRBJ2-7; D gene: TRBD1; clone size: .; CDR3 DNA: TGTGCCAGCTCACCACCGGGACAGGGGAGCGTGACCGAGCAGTACTTC; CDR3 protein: CASSPPGQGSVTEQYF
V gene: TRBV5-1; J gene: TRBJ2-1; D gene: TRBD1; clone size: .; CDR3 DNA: TGCGCCAGCAGCCGTGCGGGACAGGTGGTCTACAATGAGCAGTTCTTC; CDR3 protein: CASSRAGQVVYNEQFF
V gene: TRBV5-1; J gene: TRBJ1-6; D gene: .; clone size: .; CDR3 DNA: TGCGCCAGCAGCTTCCGAGACAGAGATAATTCACCCCTCCACTTT; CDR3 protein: CASSFRDRDNSPLHF
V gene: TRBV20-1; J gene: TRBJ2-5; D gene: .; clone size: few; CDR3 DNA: TGCAGCGGTTCGCCTGGTCGCGGGGACCAAGAGACCCAGTACTTC; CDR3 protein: CSGSPGRGDQETQYF
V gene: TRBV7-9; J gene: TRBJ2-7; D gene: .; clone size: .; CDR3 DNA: TGTGCTTCAGCGGGTGCGGCCCCTGGGGAGCAGTACTTC; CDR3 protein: CASAGAAPGEQYF
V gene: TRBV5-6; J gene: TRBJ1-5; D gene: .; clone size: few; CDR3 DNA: TGTGCCAGCAGCCGACAGCCCAGTAGCAATCAGCCCCAGCATTTT; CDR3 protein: CASSRQPSSNQPQHF
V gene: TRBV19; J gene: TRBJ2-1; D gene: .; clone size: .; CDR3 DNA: TGTGCCAGTAGTACCGCTGGATCCCAATTCCATGAGCAGTTCTTC; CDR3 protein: CASSTAGSQFHEQFF
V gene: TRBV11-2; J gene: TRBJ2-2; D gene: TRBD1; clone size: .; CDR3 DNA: TGTGCCAGCAGCTGGGACAGGGGGCACGCCGGGGAGCTGTTTTTT; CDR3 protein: CASSWDRGHAGELFF
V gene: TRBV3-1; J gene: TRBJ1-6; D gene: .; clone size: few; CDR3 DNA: TGTGCCAGCAGCCAGGGGACACGGAATTCACCCCTCCACTTT; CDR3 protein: CASSQGTRNSPLHF
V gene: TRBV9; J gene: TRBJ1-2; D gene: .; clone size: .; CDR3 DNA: TGTGCCAGCAGCGTAGGACCAGGAAACTATGGCTACACCTTC; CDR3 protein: CASSVGPGNYGYTF
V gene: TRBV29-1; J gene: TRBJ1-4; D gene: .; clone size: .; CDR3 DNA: TGCAGCGTCCTACAGGTCCGGGGTGAAAAACTGTTTTTT; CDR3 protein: CSVLQVRGEKLFF
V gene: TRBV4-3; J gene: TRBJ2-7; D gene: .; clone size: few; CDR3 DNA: TGCGCCAGCAGCCAAGCATCGGCAGGGGCCTACGAGCAGTACTTC; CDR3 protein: CASSQASAGAYEQYF
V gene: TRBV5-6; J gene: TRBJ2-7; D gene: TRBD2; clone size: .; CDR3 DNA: TGTGCCAGCACCTTACCCCCAGCCATAGCGGGAGGGCCCTACGAGCAGTACTTC; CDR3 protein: CASTLPPAIAGGPYEQYF
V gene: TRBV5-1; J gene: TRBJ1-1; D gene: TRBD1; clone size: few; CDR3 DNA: TGCGCCAGCAGCACGGACAGGGGAGCCGATACTGAAGCTTTCTTT; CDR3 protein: CASSTDRGADTEAFF
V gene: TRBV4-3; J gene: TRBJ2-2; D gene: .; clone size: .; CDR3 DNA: TGCGCCAGCAGCCAAGATCCCACTAGAAGGGAGCTGTTTTTT; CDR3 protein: CASSQDPTRRELFF
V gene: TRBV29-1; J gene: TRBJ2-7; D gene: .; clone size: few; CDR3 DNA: TGCAGCGTTGCAGACGGAACCTACGAGCAGTACTTC; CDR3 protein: CSVADGTYEQYF
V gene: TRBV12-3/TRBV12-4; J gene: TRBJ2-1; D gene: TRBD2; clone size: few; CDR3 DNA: TGTGCCAGCACCAAGAGACTAGCGGGGTACAATGAGCAGTTCTTC; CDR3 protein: CASTKRLAGYNEQFF
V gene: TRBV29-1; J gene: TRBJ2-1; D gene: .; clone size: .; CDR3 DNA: TGCAGCGTGGGCAATCGTCTTGACAATGAGCAGTTCTTC; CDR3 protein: CSVGNRLDNEQFF
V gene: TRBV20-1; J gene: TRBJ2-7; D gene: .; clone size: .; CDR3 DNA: TGCAGTGCTAGGATCGTCCTATCCTACGAGCAGTACTTC; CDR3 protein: CSARIVLSYEQYF
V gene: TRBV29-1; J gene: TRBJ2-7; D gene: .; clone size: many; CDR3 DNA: TGCAGCGTTGAACTTCAGGGACTCCAGCAGTACTTC; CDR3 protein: CSVELQGLQQYF
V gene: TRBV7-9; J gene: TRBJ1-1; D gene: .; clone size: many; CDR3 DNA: TGTGCCAGCAGCTTAGGCAGGGCGGCGAACACTGAAGCTTTCTTT; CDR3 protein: CASSLGRAANTEAFF
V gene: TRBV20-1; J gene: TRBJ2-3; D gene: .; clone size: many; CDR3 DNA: TGCAGTGCCGGTGGTCGCACAGATACGCAGTATTTT; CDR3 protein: CSAGGRTDTQYF
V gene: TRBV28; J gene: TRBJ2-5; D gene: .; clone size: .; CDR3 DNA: TGTGCCAGCAGTTTAGAGGCGACCCAGTACTTC; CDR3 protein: CASSLEATQYF
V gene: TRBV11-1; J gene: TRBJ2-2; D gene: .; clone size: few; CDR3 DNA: TGTGCCAGCAGCGACCTTAAACCAAGGGCCCAAAACACCGGGGAGCTGTTTTTT; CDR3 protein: CASSDLKPRAQNTGELFF
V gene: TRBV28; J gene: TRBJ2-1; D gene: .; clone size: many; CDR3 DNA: TGTTCCGTTGAGGGGACCTACAATGAGCAGTTCTTC; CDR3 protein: CSVEGTYNEQFF
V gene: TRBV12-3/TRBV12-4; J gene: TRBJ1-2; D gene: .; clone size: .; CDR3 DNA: TGTGCCAGCAGTCCCCGATCCGGGGGGGGCGGCCCCTATGGCTACACCTTC; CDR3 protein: CASSPRSGGGGPYGYTF
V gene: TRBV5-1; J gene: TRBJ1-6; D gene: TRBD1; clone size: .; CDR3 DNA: TGCGCCAGCAGCTTGGCCTCAGACAGGGGCTGGAATTCACCCCTCCACTTT; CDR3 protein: CASSLASDRGWNSPLHF
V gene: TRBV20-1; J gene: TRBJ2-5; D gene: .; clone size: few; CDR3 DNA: TGCAGTGCTAGTGTAGGGGCCGTGGAGACCCAGTACTTC; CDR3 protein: CSASVGAVETQYF
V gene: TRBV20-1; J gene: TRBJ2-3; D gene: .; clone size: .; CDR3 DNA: TGCAGTGTTCCGGACCTAGATACGCAGTATTTT; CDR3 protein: CSVPDLDTQYF
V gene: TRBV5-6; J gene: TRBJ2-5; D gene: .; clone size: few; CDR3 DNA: TGTGCCAGCAGCCTGCCTTCTGGTTCGACCCAGTACTTC; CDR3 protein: CASSLPSGSTQYF
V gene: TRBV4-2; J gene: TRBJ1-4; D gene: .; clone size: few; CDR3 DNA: TGTGCCAGCAGCCAAGAAGGGACGCGGGGCGAAAAACTGTTTTTT; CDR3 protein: CASSQEGTRGEKLFF
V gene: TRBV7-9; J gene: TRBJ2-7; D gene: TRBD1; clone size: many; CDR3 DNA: TGTGCCAGCTCCGACATGAGGGACAGGGGTTGGTACGAGCAGTACTTC; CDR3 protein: CASSDMRDRGWYEQYF
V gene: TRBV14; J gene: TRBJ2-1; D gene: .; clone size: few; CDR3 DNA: TGTGCCAGCAGCCGGGCCGGGACCGTCTACAATGAGCAGTTCTTC; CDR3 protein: CASSRAGTVYNEQFF
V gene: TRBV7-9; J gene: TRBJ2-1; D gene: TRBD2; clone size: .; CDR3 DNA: TGTGCCAGCAGCTTATTGTCTAGCGGGAGTAGGTATGAGCAGTTCTTC; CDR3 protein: CASSLLSSGSRYEQFF
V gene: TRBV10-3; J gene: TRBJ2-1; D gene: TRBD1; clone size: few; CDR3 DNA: TGTGCCATCACGACAGGGGGTCCCTACAATGAGCAGTTCTTC; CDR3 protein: CAITTGGPYNEQFF
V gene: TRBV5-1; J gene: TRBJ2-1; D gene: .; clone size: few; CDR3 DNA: TGCGCCAGCAATTGGGGGCCAGCCAACAATGAGCAGTTCTTC; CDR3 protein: CASNWGPANNEQFF
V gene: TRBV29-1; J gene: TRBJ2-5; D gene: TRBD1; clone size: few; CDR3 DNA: TGCAGCGCATTGGGGACAGACCCGCAAGAGACCCAGTACTTC; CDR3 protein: CSALGTDPQETQYF
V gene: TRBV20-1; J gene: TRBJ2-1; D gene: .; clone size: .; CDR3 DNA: TGCAGTGCTAGGGCCCTCGGACTTGCGAGCTCCTACAATGAGCAGTTCTTC; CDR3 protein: CSARALGLASSYNEQFF
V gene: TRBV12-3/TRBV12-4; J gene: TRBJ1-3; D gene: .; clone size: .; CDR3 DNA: TGTGCCAGCAGTTCTCAGGGAATGCAAAACACCATATATTTT; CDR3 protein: CASSSQGMQNTIYF
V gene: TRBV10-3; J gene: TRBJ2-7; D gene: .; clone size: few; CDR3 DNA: TGTGCCATCAGTGAGATGGATTACGAGCAGTACTTC; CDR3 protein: CAISEMDYEQYF
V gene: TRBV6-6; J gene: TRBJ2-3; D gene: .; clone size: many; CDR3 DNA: TGTGCCAGCAGGCCCCCAGGAGATACGCAGTATTTT; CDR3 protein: CASRPPGDTQYF